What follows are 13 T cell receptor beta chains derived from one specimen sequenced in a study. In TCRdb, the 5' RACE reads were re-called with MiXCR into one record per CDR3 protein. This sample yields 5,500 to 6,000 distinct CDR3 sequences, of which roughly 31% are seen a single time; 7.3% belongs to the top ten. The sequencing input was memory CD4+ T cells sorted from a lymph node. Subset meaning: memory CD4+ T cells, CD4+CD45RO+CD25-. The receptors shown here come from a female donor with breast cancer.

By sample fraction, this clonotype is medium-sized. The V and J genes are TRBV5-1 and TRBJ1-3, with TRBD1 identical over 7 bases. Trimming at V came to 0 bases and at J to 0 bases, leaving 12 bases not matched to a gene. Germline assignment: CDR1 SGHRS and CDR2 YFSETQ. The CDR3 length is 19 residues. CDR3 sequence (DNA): TGCGCCAGCAGCTTGGAACCGGGACAGAGGGCCGACTCTGGAAACACCATATATTTT. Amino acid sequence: CASSLEPGQRADSGNTIYF.

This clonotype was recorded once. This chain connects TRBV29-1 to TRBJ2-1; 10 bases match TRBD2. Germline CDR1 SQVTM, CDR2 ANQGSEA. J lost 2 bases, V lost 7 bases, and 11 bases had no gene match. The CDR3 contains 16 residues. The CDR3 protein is CSEITSSGSTYNEQFF. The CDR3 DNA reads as TGCAGCGAGATAACCTCTAGCGGGAGTACCTACAATGAGCAGTTCTTC.

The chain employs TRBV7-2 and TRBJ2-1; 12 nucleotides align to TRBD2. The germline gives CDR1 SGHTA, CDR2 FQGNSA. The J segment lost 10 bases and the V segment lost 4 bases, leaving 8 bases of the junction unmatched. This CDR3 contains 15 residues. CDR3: CASSWTSGNLGEQFF. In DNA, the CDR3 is TGTGCCAGCAGCTGGACTAGCGGGAATTTGGGCGAGCAGTTCTTC. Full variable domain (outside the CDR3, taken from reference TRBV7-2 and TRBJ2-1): GAGVSQSPSNKVTEKGKDVELRCDPISGHTALYWYRQSLGQGLEFLIYFQGNSAPDKSGLPSDRFSAERTGGSVSTLTIQRTQQEDSAVYLCASSWTSGNLGEQFFGPGTRLTVL.

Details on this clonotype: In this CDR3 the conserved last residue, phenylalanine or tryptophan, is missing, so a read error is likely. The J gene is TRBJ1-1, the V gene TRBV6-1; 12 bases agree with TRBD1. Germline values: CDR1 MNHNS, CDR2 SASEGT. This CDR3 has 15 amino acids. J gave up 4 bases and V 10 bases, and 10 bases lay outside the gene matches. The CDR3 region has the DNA TGTGCCACCACCGGGACAGGGGGCATCCCCACTGAAGCTTTCATT. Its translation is CATTGTGGIPTEAFI.

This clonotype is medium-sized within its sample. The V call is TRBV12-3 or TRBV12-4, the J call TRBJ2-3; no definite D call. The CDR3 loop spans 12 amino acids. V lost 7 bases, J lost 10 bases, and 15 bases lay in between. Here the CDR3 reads CASTSGFSAQYF. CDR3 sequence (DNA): TGTGCCAGCACCTCTGGGTTCAGTGCGCAGTATTTT.

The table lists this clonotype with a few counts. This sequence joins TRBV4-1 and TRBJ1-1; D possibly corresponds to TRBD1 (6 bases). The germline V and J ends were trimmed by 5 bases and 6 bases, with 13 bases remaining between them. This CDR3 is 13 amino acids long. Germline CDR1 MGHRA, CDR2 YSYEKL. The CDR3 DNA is TGCGCCAGCAGCTCGGGCAACAGGGCTGAAGCTTTCTTT. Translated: CASSSGNRAEAFF.

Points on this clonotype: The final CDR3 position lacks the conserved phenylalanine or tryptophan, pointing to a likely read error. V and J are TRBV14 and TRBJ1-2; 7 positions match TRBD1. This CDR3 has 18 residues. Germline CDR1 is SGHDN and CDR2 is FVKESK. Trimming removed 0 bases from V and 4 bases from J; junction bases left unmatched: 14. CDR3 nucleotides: TGTGCCAGCAGCCAAGATCAGGACAGGCATGATTCCGTCTATGGCTACACCCTC. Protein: CASSQDQDRHDSVYGYTL.

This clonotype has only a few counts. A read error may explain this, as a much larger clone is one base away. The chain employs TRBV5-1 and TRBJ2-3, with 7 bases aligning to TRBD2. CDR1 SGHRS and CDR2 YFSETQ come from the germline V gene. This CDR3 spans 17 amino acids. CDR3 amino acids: CAGSLGLTSSNTDTQYF. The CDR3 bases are TGCGCCGGCAGCTTGGGATTGACTAGCTCGAACACAGATACGCAGTATTTT.

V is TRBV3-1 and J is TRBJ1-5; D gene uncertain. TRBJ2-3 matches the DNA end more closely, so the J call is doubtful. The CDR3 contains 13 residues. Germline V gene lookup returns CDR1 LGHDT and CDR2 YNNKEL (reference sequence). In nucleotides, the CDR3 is TGTGCCAGCAGTAAGGGCTTGGATCAGCCCCAGTATTTT. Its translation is CASSKGLDQPQYF.

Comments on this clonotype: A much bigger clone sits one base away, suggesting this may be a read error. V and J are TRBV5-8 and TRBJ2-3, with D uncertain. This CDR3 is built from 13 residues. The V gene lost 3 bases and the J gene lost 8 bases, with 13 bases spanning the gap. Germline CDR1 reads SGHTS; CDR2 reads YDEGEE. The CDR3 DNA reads TGTGCCAGCAGCTCGGGCGAGGCAGTTACGCAGTATTTT. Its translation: CASSSGEAVTQYF. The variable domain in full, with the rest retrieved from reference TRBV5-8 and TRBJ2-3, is EAGVTQSPTHLIKTRGQQATLRCSPISGHTSVYWYQQALGLGLQFLLWYDEGEERNRGNFPPRFSGRQFPNYSSELNVNALELEDSALYLCASSSGEAVTQYFGPGTRLTVL.

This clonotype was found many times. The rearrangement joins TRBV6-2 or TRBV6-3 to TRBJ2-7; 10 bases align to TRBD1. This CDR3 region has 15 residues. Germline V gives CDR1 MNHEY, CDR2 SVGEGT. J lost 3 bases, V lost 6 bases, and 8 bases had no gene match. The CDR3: CASRTTTGGSYEQYF. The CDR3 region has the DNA TGTGCCAGCAGGACAACGACAGGGGGCAGCTACGAGCAGTACTTC.

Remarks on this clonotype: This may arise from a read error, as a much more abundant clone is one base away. CDR3 sequence (DNA): TGCGCCAGCAGCTGGGGGGACGGGGGGTTGAATCAGCCCCAGCATTTT. It specifies CASSWGDGGLNQPQHF. The V gene is TRBV5-1, the J gene TRBJ1-5, with D tentatively TRBD1 (5 bases). The ends were cut back, 3 bases at V and 4 bases at J, with 17 bases in the middle. The CDR3 consists of 16 residues. Germline V CDR1 and CDR2: SGHRS, YFSETQ.

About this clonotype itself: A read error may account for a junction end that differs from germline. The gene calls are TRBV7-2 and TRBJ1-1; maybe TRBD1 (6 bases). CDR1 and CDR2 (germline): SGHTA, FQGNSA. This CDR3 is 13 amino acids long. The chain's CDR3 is CASSDRLKTEAFF. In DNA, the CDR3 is TGTGCCAGCAGCGACAGGCTGAAAACTGAAGCTTTCTTT.